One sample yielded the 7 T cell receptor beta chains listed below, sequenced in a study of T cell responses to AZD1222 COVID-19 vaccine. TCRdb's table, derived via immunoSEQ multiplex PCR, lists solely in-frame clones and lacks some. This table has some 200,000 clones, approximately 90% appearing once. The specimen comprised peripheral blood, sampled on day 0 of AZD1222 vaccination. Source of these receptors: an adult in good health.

CDR3 in amino acids: CASSHLSGNTIYF. The CDR3 DNA follows: TGTGCCAGCAGCCACCTCTCTGGAAACACCATATATTTT. The V gene is TRBV3-1 (or the pseudogene TRBV3-2), the J gene TRBJ1-3; D unclear. Germline CDR1 reads LGHDT; CDR2 reads YNNKEL (reference sequence). V was shortened by 3 bases and J by 0 bases, with 3 bases between the two germline ends. The length of the CDR3 is 13 residues.

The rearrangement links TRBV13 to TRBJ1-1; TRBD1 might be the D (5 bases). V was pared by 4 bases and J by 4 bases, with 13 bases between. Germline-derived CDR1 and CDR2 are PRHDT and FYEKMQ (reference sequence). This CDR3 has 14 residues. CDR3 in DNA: TGTGCCAGCAGCTCGGGACCGAGGCCCACTGAAGCTTTCTTT. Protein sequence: CASSSGPRPTEAFF.

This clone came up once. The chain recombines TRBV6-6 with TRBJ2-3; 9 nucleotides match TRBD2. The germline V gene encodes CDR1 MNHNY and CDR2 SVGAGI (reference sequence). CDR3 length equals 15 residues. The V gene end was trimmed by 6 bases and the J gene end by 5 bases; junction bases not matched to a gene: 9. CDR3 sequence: CASRALAGRRDTQYF. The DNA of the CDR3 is TGTGCCAGCAGAGCCCTAGCGGGGCGTCGAGATACGCAGTATTTT.

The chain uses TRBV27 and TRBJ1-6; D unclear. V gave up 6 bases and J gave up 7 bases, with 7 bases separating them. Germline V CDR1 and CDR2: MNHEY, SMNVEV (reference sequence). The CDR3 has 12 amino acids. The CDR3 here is CASRRLNSPLHF. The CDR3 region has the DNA TGTGCCAGCAGGAGGTTAAATTCACCCCTCCACTTT.

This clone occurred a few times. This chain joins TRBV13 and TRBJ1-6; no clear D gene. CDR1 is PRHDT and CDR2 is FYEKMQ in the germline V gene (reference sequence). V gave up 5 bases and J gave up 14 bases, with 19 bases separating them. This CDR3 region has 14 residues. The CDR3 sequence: CASSPPIPERTLHF. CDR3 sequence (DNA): TGTGCCAGCAGCCCTCCTATTCCGGAACGAACCCTCCACTTT.

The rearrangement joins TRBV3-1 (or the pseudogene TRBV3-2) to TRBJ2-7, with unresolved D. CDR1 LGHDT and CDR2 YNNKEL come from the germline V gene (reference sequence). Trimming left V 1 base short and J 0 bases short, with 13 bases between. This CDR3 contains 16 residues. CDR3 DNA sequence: TGTGCCAGCAGCCAAGGAGTTTGGCAGCTCTCCTACGAGCAGTACTTC. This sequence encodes CASSQGVWQLSYEQYF.

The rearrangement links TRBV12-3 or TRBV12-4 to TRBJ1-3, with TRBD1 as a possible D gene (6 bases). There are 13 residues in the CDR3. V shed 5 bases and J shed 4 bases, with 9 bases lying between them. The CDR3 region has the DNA TGTGCCAGCAGTACAGGGTACGGAAACACCATATATTTT. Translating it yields CASSTGYGNTIYF.